A selection of T cell receptor beta chains follows, all from one sample in a study of cytomegalovirus exposure and HLA in healthy donors. Only in-frame clones appear in the TCRdb table, and some are missing; sequencing was by immunoSEQ multiplex PCR. The sample has around 160,000 clones; about 74% are singletons. Sequencing input: PBMCs. Every receptor here comes from a man aged 35 to 55 in good health and CMV-seropositive. The CDR3 runs from the conserved cysteine through the conserved F or W. A D gene is named only where the DNA matches it firmly. Part of the rows lack a size; the others show once, few, many or a class for expanded clones.

.	TRBJ2-7	TRBV4-3	TRBD1	TGCGCCAGCAGCCCGGGACAGGGGCAACCCTACGAGCAGTACTTC	CASSPGQGQPYEQYF
.	TRBJ1-5	TRBV7-9	TRBD1	TGTGCCAGCAGCTCGACAGGGTATCAGCCCCAGCATTTT	CASSSTGYQPQHF
.	TRBJ2-7	TRBV5-6	TRBD1	TGTGCCAGCAGCTTGAAGGACAGGGGGCAAGGATACGAGCAGTACTTC	CASSLKDRGQGYEQYF
.	TRBJ2-2	TRBV7-9	.	TGTGCCAGCAGCTTTACAGAAGGGGAGCTGTTTTTT	CASSFTEGELFF
few	TRBJ2-1	TRBV11-2	.	TGTGCCAGCAGCTTAGACAGGTCCAATGAGCAGTTCTTC	CASSLDRSNEQFF
.	TRBJ1-2	TRBV25-1	.	TGTGCCAGCAGTGGGGCAGGGGTTGGCTACACCTTC	CASSGAGVGYTF
.	TRBJ1-5	TRBV18	.	TGTGCCAGCTCACCCGGGGAGACGACGCGCCAGCCCCAGCATTTT	CASSPGETTRQPQHF
.	TRBJ2-5	TRBV27	TRBD2	TGTGCCAGCAGTCCGGGGACTAGCCCCCGTTGCGGTAACTTC	CASSPGTSPRCGNF
.	TRBJ2-6	TRBV27	TRBD1	TGTGCCAGCAGTTTTACCGGGACAGGGGTAGGTGGGGCCAACGTCCTGACTTTC	CASSFTGTGVGGANVLTF
few	TRBJ1-5	TRBV4-3	.	TGCGCCAGCAGCCAAGACAGGGATCAGCCCCAGCATTTT	CASSQDRDQPQHF
few	TRBJ2-1	TRBV28	TRBD1	TGTGCCAGCAGCCTCCCGGGACAGCACAATGAGCAGTTCTTC	CASSLPGQHNEQFF
.	TRBJ1-1	TRBV7-9	TRBD1	TGTGCCAGCAGCTTTCCACTCGTCTCGACAGGGGGCTCGCGAGCTTTCTTT	CASSFPLVSTGGSRAFF
.	TRBJ2-3	TRBV6-5	TRBD2	TGTGCCAGCAGTTTTCTGGGACTAACAGATACGCAGTATTTT	CASSFLGLTDTQYF
few	TRBJ2-7	TRBV29-1	.	TGCAGCACCGGGAGCTCCTACGAGCAGTACTTC	CSTGSSYEQYF
.	TRBJ2-7	TRBV30	.	TGTGCCTGGAGTCCAGGGTTATCTGGCTACGAGCAGTACTTC	CAWSPGLSGYEQYF
.	TRBJ2-5	TRBV5-4	TRBD2	TGTGCCAGCAGCTTGGGGCCAGCGGGAGGTGAGGAGACCCAGTACTTC	CASSLGPAGGEETQYF
.	TRBJ2-1	TRBV18	.	TGTGCCAGCTCACCACGTGGAGGGGGCGCCTATTACAATGAGCAGTTCTTC	CASSPRGGGAYYNEQFF
.	TRBJ1-2	TRBV5-4	.	TGTGCCAGCAGCTTGCGGGGGGCGGGGAACTATGGCTATACCTTC	CASSLRGAGNYGYTF
.	TRBJ2-2	TRBV7-2	.	TGTGCCAGCAGCCTGGACTGGGGCGGGGAGCTGTTTTTT	CASSLDWGGELFF
.	TRBJ2-3	TRBV19	TRBD2	TGTGCCAGTAGTACCCCGCAAGGACTAGCGGGAGGGAATACGCAGTATTTT	CASSTPQGLAGGNTQYF
.	TRBJ2-1	TRBV5-4	TRBD2	TGTGTGGCGGGGGACTATACAAATGAGCAGTTCTTC	CVAGDYTNEQFF
.	TRBJ2-5	TRBV2	TRBD2	TGTGCCAGCACCAGACTAGCGGGTAGACAAGAGACCCAGTACTTC	CASTRLAGRQETQYF
.	TRBJ1-4	TRBV7-9	.	TGTGCCAGCAGCAAGATCACGGCGGGGCTGTTTTTT	CASSKITAGLFF
.	TRBJ1-3	TRBV9	TRBD1	TGTGCCAGCAGCGGAGACGGACAGGGTTTGGACACCATATATTTT	CASSGDGQGLDTIYF
.	TRBJ1-2	TRBV19	.	TGTGCCAGTAGTATAGCTGGAGGCTCCTCTTATGGCTACACCTTC	CASSIAGGSSYGYTF
.	TRBJ2-3	TRBV15	.	TGTGCCACCAGAATCTCTAGCACAGATACGCAGTATTTT	CATRISSTDTQYF
.	TRBJ2-5	TRBV19	.	TGTGCCAGTAGTATAGGACTAGTAGGGATGGAGACCCAGTACTTC	CASSIGLVGMETQYF
.	TRBJ2-3	TRBV5-4	TRBD1	TGTGCCAGCAGCTTGGTAGGCCGGGGACAGGGCGGCACAGATACGCAGTATTTT	CASSLVGRGQGGTDTQYF
once	TRBJ2-1	TRBV29-1	.	TGCAGCGGCCTGGACAGCTATCGTTCTGGGCAGTTCTTC	CSGLDSYRSGQFF
.	TRBJ2-1	TRBV7-9	TRBD2	TGTGCCAGCAGCCCAACTAGCGGAAGCTACAATGAGCAGTTCTTC	CASSPTSGSYNEQFF
.	TRBJ2-2	TRBV11-1	.	TGTGCCAGCAGTGGTCTTAGGAACACCGGGGAGCTGTTTTTT	CASSGLRNTGELFF
.	TRBJ2-5	TRBV5-6	.	TGTGCCAGCAGCCCTGGAGGGGGGGAGGAGACCCAGTACTTC	CASSPGGGEETQYF
.	TRBJ2-7	TRBV28	TRBD2	TGTGCCAGCAGTACCCCGACTAGCGGGTTCTACGAGCAGTACTTC	CASSTPTSGFYEQYF
.	TRBJ2-3	TRBV28	TRBD2	TGTGCCAGCAGTTCTAGCGGGAGAAAAAGCACAGATACGCAGTATTTT	CASSSSGRKSTDTQYF
.	TRBJ2-7	TRBV28	.	TGTGCCAGCAGAGAAGGACAGCTCTTCTCCTACGAGCAGTACTTC	CASREGQLFSYEQYF
.	TRBJ1-1	TRBV5-4	TRBD1	TGTGCCAGCAGCCAGGGGGTCGGGGAGAACACTGAAGCTTTCTTT	CASSQGVGENTEAFF
.	TRBJ2-2	TRBV19	.	TGTGCCAGTAGTACATTGGGGCGCACCGGGGAGCTGTTTTTT	CASSTLGRTGELFF
.	TRBJ2-1	TRBV11-2	TRBD2	TGTGCCAGCAGCTTGACCGTAGCGGGGGTGTACAATGAGCAGTTCTTC	CASSLTVAGVYNEQFF
.	TRBJ2-2	TRBV7-2	TRBD2	TGTGCCAGCAGCCCTAAGCGGGAGATGACCGGGGAGCTGTTTTTT	CASSPKREMTGELFF
.	TRBJ2-2	TRBV10-3	TRBD2	TGTGCCATCGGGACTAGCGGCGGGGAGCTGTTTTTT	CAIGTSGGELFF
.	TRBJ2-2	TRBV7-9	.	TGTGCCAGCAGCCCTGCGGGACGCGCGAACACCGGGGAGCTGTTTTTT	CASSPAGRANTGELFF
.	TRBJ2-7	TRBV2	.	TGTGCCAGCAGTGACGGGGGTTCGGGTGACGAGCAGTACTTC	CASSDGGSGDEQYF
.	TRBJ2-1	TRBV5-1	.	TGCGCCAGCAGCTTGGACAGGGTTGAGCAGTTCTTC	CASSLDRVEQFF
.	TRBJ1-1	TRBV6-5	.	TGTGCCAGCAGTAGCCAGGGCGCTGACACTGAAGCTTTCTTT	CASSSQGADTEAFF
.	TRBJ2-4	TRBV30	.	TGTGCCTGGGGTACCGGGTTACAACTAGCCAAAAACAGTCAGTACTTC	CAWGTGLQLAKNSQYF
few	TRBJ2-2	TRBV29-1	TRBD2	TGCAGTGGGGGGAGGGATTTTACCGGGGAGCTGTTTTTT	CSGGRDFTGELFF
.	TRBJ2-4	TRBV11-2	.	TGTGCCAGCAGCTTGGGTCTAGGCGACCACTTC	CASSLGLGDHF